Each of the 10 T cell receptor beta chains below was sequenced from the same sample in a study of identical twins. TCRdb passed the 5' RACE reads through MiXCR, listing each CDR3 protein once. The top ten clones hold 5% to 6% of a sample with roughly 240,000 distinct CDR3 sequences, 6% to 8.5% of them seen once. This sample was also put to use in a study of yellow fever vaccine responses in identical twins.

The source material was CD8+ T cells sorted from blood. The receptors were gathered from a woman aged 18 to 35 in good health.

The chain recombines TRBV7-9 with TRBJ2-7, with D unclear. Per germline, CDR1 SEHNR and CDR2 FQNEAQ (reference sequence). The CDR3 has 13 residues. V was trimmed by 5 bases and J by 2 bases, leaving 10 bases between them. The CDR3 region is CASSPSSPYEQYV. Written as DNA, the CDR3 is TGTGCCAGCAGCCCCTCCTCCCCCTACGAGCAGTACGTC.

The genes are TRBV6-1 and TRBJ1-1; the D is unclear. Trimming took off 5 bases at V and 3 bases at J, with 4 bases between the two ends. Per the germline V gene, CDR1 is MNHNS and CDR2 is SASEGT. This CDR3 comprises 11 residues. CDR3 loop: CASSTYTEAFF. In DNA, the CDR3 is TGTGCCAGCAGTACGTACACTGAAGCTTTCTTT.

This clonotype was recorded at least ten times. The chain has TRBV7-8 and TRBJ2-1; weak D call: TRBD2 (6 bases). CDR1 is SGHVS and CDR2 is FQNEAQ in the germline V gene. Trimming left V 3 bases short and J 6 bases short, with 9 bases between. This CDR3 region has 13 residues. The CDR3 reads CASSFTSFNEQFF. The CDR3 nucleotides are TGTGCCAGCAGCTTTACTAGCTTCAATGAGCAGTTCTTC. The whole variable domain, filled in from reference TRBV7-8 and TRBJ2-1, reads GAGVSQSPRYKVAKRGQDVALRCDPISGHVSLFWYQQALGQGPEFLTYFQNEAQLDKSGLPSDRFFAERPEGSVSTLKIQRTQQEDSAVYLCASSFTSFNEQFFGPGTRLTVL.

This clonotype turned up a few times. The rearrangement links TRBV3-1 to TRBJ1-2, with D possibly TRBD1 on 5 matching bases. CDR3 length equals 16 residues. Looked up from germline, CDR1 is LGHDT and CDR2 is YNNKEL (reference sequence). The V and J ends lost 4 bases and 4 bases respectively, with 19 bases between them. CDR3 in amino acids: CASSPTRDPEGYGYTF. The DNA of the CDR3 is TGTGCCAGCAGCCCGACGAGGGACCCCGAGGGCTATGGCTACACCTTC.

V usage is TRBV7-9 and J usage is TRBJ2-2; D unclear. The CDR3 is 14 residues long. Germline V gives CDR1 SEHNR, CDR2 FQNEAQ (reference sequence). Trimming removed 5 bases at V and 4 bases at J, with 11 bases between. The CDR3 bases are TGTGCCAGCAGCCCGTCTGGGATCACCGGGGAGCTGTTTTTT. This encodes CASSPSGITGELFF. The whole variable domain, remainder taken from reference TRBV7-9 and TRBJ2-2, is DTGVSQNPRHKITKRGQNVTFRCDPISEHNRLYWYRQTLGQGPEFLTYFQNEAQLEKSRLLSDRFSAERPKGSFSTLEIQRTEQGDSAMYLCASSPSGITGELFFGEGSRLTVL.

This clonotype was observed a few times. The chain joins TRBV20-1 to TRBJ1-2; 8 nucleotides agree with TRBD1. CDR3 size: 13 residues. Trimming cost V 3 bases and J 5 bases; bases outside gene matches: 5. Germline V gene lookup returns CDR1 DFQATT and CDR2 SNEGSKA (reference sequence). CDR3 loop: CSARETGEYGYTF. The DNA for the CDR3 is TGCAGTGCTAGGGAGACAGGGGAGTATGGCTACACCTTC.

J is TRBJ2-7 and V is TRBV9; perhaps TRBD2 as D (6 bases). Trimming took off 2 bases at V and 0 bases at J, with 12 bases between the two ends. Germline CDR1 SGDLS, CDR2 YYNGEE. The CDR3 is 15 amino acids. CDR3: CASSVSGLGSYEQYF. CDR3 bases: TGTGCCAGCAGCGTGAGCGGGCTTGGCTCCTACGAGCAGTACTTC.

The chain has TRBV6-6 and TRBJ2-7, with unresolved D. The CDR3 consists of 13 residues. Trimming pared 6 bases from V and 3 bases from J, leaving 12 bases between. Germline V CDR1 and CDR2: MNHNY, SVGAGI (reference sequence). CDR3 residues: CASRETTDYEQYF. DNA for the CDR3: TGTGCCAGCAGGGAGACCACCGACTACGAGCAGTACTTC.

This clonotype was detected only a few times. The CDR3 loop reads CSVEDPGGPHNEQFF. The CDR3 region has the DNA TGCAGCGTTGAAGATCCGGGGGGGCCCCACAATGAGCAGTTCTTC. The chain is built from TRBV29-1 and TRBJ2-1, with TRBD2 identical over 8 bases. Germline loops: CDR1 SQVTM, CDR2 ANQGSEA. The ends lost 0 bases at V and 5 bases at J; junction bases unmatched: 6. CDR3 length: 15 amino acids.

With respect to this clonotype: A much larger clonotype is one base distant, so this may be a read error. The chain couples TRBV12-3 or TRBV12-4 to TRBJ1-6, with no clear D. This CDR3 contains 14 residues. This CDR3 is CASSLALSNPPLHF. As DNA, the CDR3 is TGTGCCAGCAGTTTGGCGCTCAGTAATCCACCCCTCCACTTT.